The 24 T cell receptor beta chains listed next were all sequenced from one sample in a study of tumor-infiltrating lymphocytes in localized non-small cell lung cancer. The protocol was immunoSEQ multiplex PCR, while the TCRdb copy is restricted to in-frame clones and leaves out a portion. The table lists roughly 13,000 clones, 66% of them singletons. Specimen: lung tumor tissue. Receptor source: a human donor with non-small cell lung cancer.

The V gene is TRBV6-6, the J gene TRBJ1-3; a weak D match, TRBD1 (5 bases). CDR3 length: 16 amino acids. In germline, CDR1 is MNHNY, CDR2 SVGAGI (reference sequence). The ends were cut back, 4 bases at V and 0 bases at J, with 13 bases in the middle. CDR3 loop: CASSSGTYHSGNTIYF. The CDR3 coding sequence is TGTGCCAGCAGTTCCGGGACGTACCACTCTGGAAACACCATATATTTT.

This clone was found a few times. V is TRBV6-5 and J is TRBJ2-5; tentative D call: TRBD2 (5 bases). V was cut by 0 bases and J by 5 bases, with 10 bases left in between. CDR1 MNHEY and CDR2 SVGAGI come from the germline V gene. The CDR3 spans 14 residues. In nucleotides, the CDR3 is TGTGCCAGCAGTTACTCGAGCGGCGGGGAGACCCAGTACTTC. Translated: CASSYSSGGETQYF.

This clone appeared once. The chain carries TRBV15 and TRBJ2-1; D gene ambiguous. The ends were cut back, 5 bases at V and 2 bases at J, with 16 bases in the middle. This CDR3 contains 16 residues. Germline V gene lookup returns CDR1 LNHNV and CDR2 YYDKDF (reference sequence). CDR3 coding DNA: TGTGCCACCAGCGACAACCGGGCCCCAGCCTACAATGAGCAGTTCTTC. Translated, it gives CATSDNRAPAYNEQFF. Together with reference TRBV15 and TRBJ2-1, the CDR3 gives the full variable domain: DAMVIQNPRYQVTQFGKPVTLSCSQTLNHNVMYWYQQKSSQAPKLLFHYYDKDFNNEADTPDNFQSRRPNTSFCFLDIRSPGLGDTAMYLCATSDNRAPAYNEQFFGPGTRLTVL.

V and J are TRBV6-5 and TRBJ1-1, with TRBD1 matching 9 bases. After removal of 6 bases from V and 1 base from J, the junction contained 3 bases not matched to a gene. Germline values: CDR1 MNHEY, CDR2 SVGAGI. CDR3 size: 14 residues. For the CDR3, the DNA is TGTGCCAGCAGGACAGGGGGTGGGAACACTGAAGCTTTCTTT. Its protein is CASRTGGGNTEAFF.

V usage is TRBV10-3 and J usage is TRBJ2-7; D is possibly TRBD1 or TRBD2 (5 bases each). V lost 10 bases and J lost 5, with 21 bases in between. This CDR3 contains 14 residues. Germline V lookup: CDR1 ENHRY, CDR2 SYGVKD. The CDR3 region is CASEGSTLGDEQYF. In DNA, the CDR3 is TGTGCCAGCGAGGGGTCTACTCTTGGGGACGAGCAGTACTTC.

The chain joins TRBV19 to TRBJ2-3, with 11 bases lining up with TRBD1. The CDR3 is 15 residues long. V lost 5 bases and J lost 5; bases outside the gene matches: 6. Germline assignment: CDR1 LNHDA and CDR2 SQIVND (reference sequence). For the CDR3, the DNA is TGTGCCAGTAGTGCCCGGGACAGGGGGATAGATACGCAGTATTTT. Amino acids: CASSARDRGIDTQYF.

The sample holds one count of this clone. The chain uses TRBV30 and TRBJ2-5, with D possibly being TRBD2 (6 bases). Trimming left V 1 base short and J 2 bases short, with 8 bases between. Germline loops: CDR1 GTSNPN, CDR2 SVGIG (reference sequence). The CDR3 covers 13 residues. Here the CDR3 reads CAWSAGTQETQYF. In nucleotides, the CDR3 is TGTGCCTGGAGTGCCGGGACTCAAGAGACCCAGTACTTC.

This clone was detected only a few times. The V and J genes are TRBV19 and TRBJ1-2; D remains unclear. V lost 5 bases and J lost 5, with 12 bases in between. The CDR3 has 13 amino acids. CDR1 is LNHDA and CDR2 is SQIVND in the germline V gene (reference sequence). The CDR3 bases are TGTGCCAGTAGTCCGGGTCAGTATTATGGCTACACCTTC. It specifies CASSPGQYYGYTF.

The CDR3 DNA reads as TGTGCCAGCAGCTTAGCTCGGACTAGCGGGAGGTCCGGGGAGCTGTTTTTT. Translation gives CASSLARTSGRSGELFF. The genes are TRBV11-2 and TRBJ2-2; 14 bases fit TRBD2. J gave up 6 bases and V 1 base, and 4 bases lay outside the gene matches. This CDR3 has 17 amino acids. CDR1 and CDR2 from the germline V gene are SGHAT and FQNNGV.

In this sample, this clone is medium-sized. This rearrangement joins TRBV4-1 to TRBJ2-7, with D unresolved. This CDR3 is 15 amino acids long. Germline V gives CDR1 MGHRA, CDR2 YSYEKL. The V end was cut by 0 bases, the J end by 2 bases, with 11 bases between. Here the CDR3 DNA reads TGCGCCAGCAGCCAAGACAGGAACCCCGCCTACGAGCAGTACTTC. Protein product: CASSQDRNPAYEQYF.

This clone was recorded a few times. The chain uses TRBV9 and TRBJ2-1; 9 positions agree with TRBD1. Per the germline V gene, CDR1 is SGDLS and CDR2 is YYNGEE. V dropped 3 bases and J dropped 9; count of bases not matched to a gene: 7. The length of the CDR3 is 14 residues. DNA of the CDR3: TGTGCCAGCAGCGGACAGGGGGTTGTTGGTGAGCAGTTCTTC. Encoded protein: CASSGQGVVGEQFF.

The chain is built from TRBV11-2 and TRBJ2-5; 9 nucleotides line up with TRBD2. With 5 bases clipped from V and 2 bases from J, the junction kept 12 bases outside the gene matches. The length of the CDR3 is 17 residues. Germline CDR1 and CDR2: SGHAT and FQNNGV. The CDR3 sequence is CASSQTRRTSEQETQYF. CDR3 nucleotide sequence: TGTGCCAGCAGCCAAACCCGCCGGACTAGCGAACAAGAGACCCAGTACTTC.

This chain connects TRBV5-1 to TRBJ1-5; 7 bases fit TRBD1. This CDR3 has 15 residues. Germline CDR1 is SGHRS and CDR2 is YFSETQ. J lost 7 bases, V lost 0 bases, and 7 bases had no gene match. CDR3 DNA sequence: TGCGCCAGCAGCTTGGCAGGGGGGCTGCGACAGCCCCAGCATTTT. Residues: CASSLAGGLRQPQHF.

The chain carries TRBV6-1 and TRBJ2-7; D gene ambiguous. The germline V and J ends were trimmed by 6 bases and 3 bases, with 9 bases remaining between them. Germline CDR1 MNHNS, CDR2 SASEGT. This CDR3 has 12 amino acids. CDR3 region: CASSQDGYEQYF. CDR3 nucleotide sequence: TGTGCCAGCAGCCAGGACGGCTACGAGCAGTACTTC.

The rearrangement uses TRBV9 and TRBJ1-1; a possible D gene is TRBD1 (5 bases). V lost 0 bases and J 0 bases, leaving 12 bases between the germline ends. The CDR3 is made up of 16 amino acids. Germline CDR1 reads SGDLS; CDR2 reads YYNGEE. The CDR3 is CASSVGGQGMNTEAFF. DNA for the CDR3: TGTGCCAGCAGCGTAGGAGGTCAGGGCATGAACACTGAAGCTTTCTTT. The whole variable domain, remainder taken from reference TRBV9 and TRBJ1-1, is DSGVTQTPKHLITATGQRVTLRCSPRSGDLSVYWYQQSLDQGLQFLIQYYNGEERAKGNILERFSAQQFPDLHSELNLSSLELGDSALYFCASSVGGQGMNTEAFFGQGTRLTVV.

A few counts support this clone. V gene TRBV5-1 combines with J gene TRBJ2-3, with D perhaps assigned TRBD1 or TRBD2 (5 bases each). The V end lost 5 bases, the J end lost 3 bases, and 16 bases lay between the germline ends. The V gene's germline CDR1 is SGHRS and CDR2 YFSETQ. The CDR3 length is 15 residues. CDR3: CASRPGAVSTDTQYF. The CDR3 nucleotides are TGCGCCAGCAGACCCGGGGCAGTAAGTACAGATACGCAGTATTTT.

The J gene is TRBJ2-3, the V gene TRBV5-1; TRBD2 matches at 8 bases. The length of the CDR3 is 15 residues. Germline CDR1 SGHRS, CDR2 YFSETQ. Losses at the gene ends were 0 bases for V and 2 bases for J; bases not matched to a gene: 2. DNA for the CDR3: TGCGCCAGCAGCTTGGGAGCGGGAGTCACAGATACGCAGTATTTT. Translating it yields CASSLGAGVTDTQYF.

This sequence joins TRBV7-2 and TRBJ2-2; possible D gene TRBD1, 5 bases. This CDR3 contains 15 residues. Trimming cost V 2 bases and J 5 bases, with 12 bases left between them. Germline loops: CDR1 SGHTA, CDR2 FQGNSA. The CDR3, as DNA: TGTGCCAGCAGCTTACGCAGGGATGTTACCGGGGAGCTGTTTTTT. The encoded protein is CASSLRRDVTGELFF.

The genes are TRBV28 and TRBJ1-1, with TRBD1 matching 8 bases. The germline V gene encodes CDR1 MDHEN and CDR2 SYDVKM. The CDR3 loop spans 14 amino acids. V shed 3 bases and J 4 bases; nucleotides not matched to a gene: 4. The CDR3 sequence: CASSFPQGGTEAFF. The CDR3 nucleotides read TGTGCCAGCAGTTTCCCACAGGGGGGCACTGAAGCTTTCTTT. Together with reference TRBV28 and TRBJ1-1, the CDR3 gives the full variable domain: DVKVTQSSRYLVKRTGEKVFLECVQDMDHENMFWYRQDPGLGLRLIYFSYDVKMKEKGDIPEGYSVSREKKERFSLILESASTNQTSMYLCASSFPQGGTEAFFGQGTRLTVV.

This chain links TRBV5-4 with TRBJ2-1; D is uncertain. The V gene's germline CDR1 is SGHNT and CDR2 YYREEE (reference sequence). V lost 0 bases to trimming and J lost 1 base, with 8 bases between them. CDR3 length: 15 residues. The CDR3 DNA follows: TGTGCCAGCAGCTTGGCGGCAGATTCCTACAATGAGCAGTTCTTC. This translates into CASSLAADSYNEQFF. Full variable domain (rest looked up from reference TRBV5-4 and TRBJ2-1): ETGVTQSPTHLIKTRGQQVTLRCSSQSGHNTVSWYQQALGQGPQFIFQYYREEENGRGNFPPRFSGLQFPNYSSELNVNALELDDSALYLCASSLAADSYNEQFFGPGTRLTVL.

The chain carries TRBV6-5 and TRBJ2-1; D possibly corresponds to TRBD2 (6 bases). Germline values: CDR1 MNHEY, CDR2 SVGAGI. The CDR3 consists of 15 residues. V dropped 0 bases and J dropped 10 bases, with 16 bases sitting between them. CDR3 in DNA: TGTGCCAGCAGTTACTCGAAGGGACTTCCTTTGGAGCAGTTCTTC. This encodes CASSYSKGLPLEQFF.

This clone is termed medium-sized. The chain is built from TRBV10-3 and TRBJ1-2; unclear D gene. Looked up from germline, CDR1 is ENHRY and CDR2 is SYGVKD. The CDR3 is 14 residues long. Trimming left V 0 bases short and J 9 bases short, with 14 bases between. The CDR3: CAISESGVLESYTF. In nucleotides, the CDR3 is TGTGCCATCAGTGAGTCTGGCGTCTTAGAGAGCTACACCTTC.

This clone has only a few counts. V is TRBV6-5 and J is TRBJ2-7, with D perhaps matching TRBD1 or TRBD2 (5 bases each). Germline V lookup: CDR1 MNHEY, CDR2 SVGAGI. There are 14 residues in the CDR3. V lost 5 bases, J lost 5 bases, and 16 bases lay in between. CDR3 protein: CASSPRDRPHEQYF. CDR3 sequence (DNA): TGTGCCAGCAGTCCACGGGACCGTCCACACGAGCAGTACTTC.

The chain is built from TRBV7-9 and TRBJ1-2, with D perhaps TRBD1 (5 bases). This CDR3 has 15 amino acids. CDR1 is SEHNR, CDR2 FQNEAQ, per germline (reference sequence). Trimming stripped 3 bases from V and 3 bases from J, with 14 bases between. CDR3 protein: CASSFPGTVDYGYTF. The CDR3 nucleotides read TGTGCCAGCAGCTTCCCCGGGACTGTGGACTATGGCTACACCTTC.